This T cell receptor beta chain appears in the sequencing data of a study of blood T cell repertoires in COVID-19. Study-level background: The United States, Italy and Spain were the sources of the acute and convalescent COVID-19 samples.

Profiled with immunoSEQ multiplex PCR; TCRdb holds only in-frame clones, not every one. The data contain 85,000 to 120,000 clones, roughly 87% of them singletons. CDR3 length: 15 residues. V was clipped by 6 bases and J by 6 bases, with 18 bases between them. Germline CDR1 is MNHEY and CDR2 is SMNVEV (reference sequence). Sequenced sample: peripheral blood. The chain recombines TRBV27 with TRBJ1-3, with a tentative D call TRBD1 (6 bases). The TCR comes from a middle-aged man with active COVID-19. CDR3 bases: TGTGCCAGCAGGCCTACAGGGACCCAGATAAACACCATATATTTT. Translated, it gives CASRPTGTQINTIYF.